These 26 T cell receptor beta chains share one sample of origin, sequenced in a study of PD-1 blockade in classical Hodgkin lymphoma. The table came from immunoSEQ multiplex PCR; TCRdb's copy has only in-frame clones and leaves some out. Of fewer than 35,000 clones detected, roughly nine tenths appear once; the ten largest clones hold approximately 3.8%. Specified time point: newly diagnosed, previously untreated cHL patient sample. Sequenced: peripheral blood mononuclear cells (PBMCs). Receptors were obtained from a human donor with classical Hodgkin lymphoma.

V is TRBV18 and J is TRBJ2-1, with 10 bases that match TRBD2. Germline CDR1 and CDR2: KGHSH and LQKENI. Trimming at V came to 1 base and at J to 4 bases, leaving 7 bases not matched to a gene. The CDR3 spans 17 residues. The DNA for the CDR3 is TGTGCCAGCTCACCACGACTAGCGGGCGAGGGTTACAATGAGCAGTTCTTC. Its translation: CASSPRLAGEGYNEQFF. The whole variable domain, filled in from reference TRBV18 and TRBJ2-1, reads NAGVMQNPRHLVRRRGQEARLRCSPMKGHSHVYWYRQLPEEGLKFMVYLQKENIIDESGMPKERFSAEFPKEGPSILRIQQVVRGDSAAYFCASSPRLAGEGYNEQFFGPGTRLTVL.

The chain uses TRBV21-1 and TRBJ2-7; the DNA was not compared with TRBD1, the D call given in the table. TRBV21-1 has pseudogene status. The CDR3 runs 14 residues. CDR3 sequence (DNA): TGTGCCAGCAGCAACCCCAGGGACTCCTACGAGCAGTACTTC. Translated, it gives CASSNPRDSYEQYF.

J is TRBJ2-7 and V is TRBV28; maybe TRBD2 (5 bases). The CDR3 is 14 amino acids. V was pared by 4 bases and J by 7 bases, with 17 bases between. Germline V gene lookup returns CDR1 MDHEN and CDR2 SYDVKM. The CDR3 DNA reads TGTGCCAGCAGTTCAGCGGCCAGATTTGGGGAGCAGTACTTC. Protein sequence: CASSSAARFGEQYF.

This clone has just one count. In nucleotides, the CDR3 is TGTGCCAGCAGCTTAGACGGCAGGACCCTAGCCAAAAACATTCAGTACTTC. This encodes CASSLDGRTLAKNIQYF. V usage is TRBV7-2 and J usage is TRBJ2-4; no firm D call. The germline CDR1 and CDR2 sequences are SGHTA and FQGNSA. Trimming cost V 1 base and J 0 bases, with 13 bases left between them. This CDR3 spans 17 amino acids.

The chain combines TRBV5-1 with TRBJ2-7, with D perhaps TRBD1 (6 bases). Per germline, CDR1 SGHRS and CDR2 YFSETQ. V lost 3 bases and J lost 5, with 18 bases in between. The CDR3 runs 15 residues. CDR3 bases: TGCGCCAGCAGCTCGTCAGGGGCAGGTACCGACGAGCAGTACTTC. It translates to CASSSSGAGTDEQYF.

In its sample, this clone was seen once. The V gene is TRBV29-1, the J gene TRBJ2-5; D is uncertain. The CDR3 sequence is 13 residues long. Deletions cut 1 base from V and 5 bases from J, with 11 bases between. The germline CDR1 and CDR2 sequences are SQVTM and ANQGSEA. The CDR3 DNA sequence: TGCAGCGTTGAAGGGGTGGGCACGGAGACCCAGTACTTC. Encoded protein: CSVEGVGTETQYF.

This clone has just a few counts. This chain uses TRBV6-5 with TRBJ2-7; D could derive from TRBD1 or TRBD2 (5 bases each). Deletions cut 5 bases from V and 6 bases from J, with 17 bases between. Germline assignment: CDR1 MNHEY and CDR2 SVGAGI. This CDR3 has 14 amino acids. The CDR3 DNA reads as TGTGCCAGCAGTCCAACCGGGACCTCCGCCGAGCAGTACTTC. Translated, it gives CASSPTGTSAEQYF.

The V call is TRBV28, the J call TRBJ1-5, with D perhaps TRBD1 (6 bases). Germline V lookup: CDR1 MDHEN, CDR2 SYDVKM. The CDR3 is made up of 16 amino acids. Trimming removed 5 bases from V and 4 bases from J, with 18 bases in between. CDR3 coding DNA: TGTGCCAGCAGTCCACCCTGGGGGCAGTCGAATCAGCCCCAGCATTTT. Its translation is CASSPPWGQSNQPQHF.

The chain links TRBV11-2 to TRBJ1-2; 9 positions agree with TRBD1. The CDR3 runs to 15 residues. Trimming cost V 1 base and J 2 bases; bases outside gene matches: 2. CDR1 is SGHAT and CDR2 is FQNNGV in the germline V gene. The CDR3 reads CASSLVGQGNYGYTF. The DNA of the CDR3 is TGTGCCAGCAGCTTAGTGGGACAGGGCAACTATGGCTACACCTTC.

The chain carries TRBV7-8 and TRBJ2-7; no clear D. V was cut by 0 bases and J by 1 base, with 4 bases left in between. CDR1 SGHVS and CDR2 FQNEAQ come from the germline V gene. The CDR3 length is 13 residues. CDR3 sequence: CASSLANSYEQYF. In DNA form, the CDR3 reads TGTGCCAGCAGCTTAGCTAATTCCTACGAGCAGTACTTC.

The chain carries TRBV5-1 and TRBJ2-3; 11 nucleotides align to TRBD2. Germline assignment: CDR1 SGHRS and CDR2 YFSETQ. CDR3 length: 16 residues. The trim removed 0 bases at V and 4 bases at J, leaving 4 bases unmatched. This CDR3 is CASSLDIAGGADTQYF. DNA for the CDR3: TGCGCCAGCAGCTTGGACATAGCGGGAGGGGCAGATACGCAGTATTTT.

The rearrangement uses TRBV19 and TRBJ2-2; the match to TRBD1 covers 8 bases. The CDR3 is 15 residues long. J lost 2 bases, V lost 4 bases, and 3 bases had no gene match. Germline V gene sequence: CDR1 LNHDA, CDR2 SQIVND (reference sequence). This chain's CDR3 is CASSRGQVNTGELFF. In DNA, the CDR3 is TGTGCCAGTAGTAGGGGACAGGTTAACACCGGGGAGCTGTTTTTT.

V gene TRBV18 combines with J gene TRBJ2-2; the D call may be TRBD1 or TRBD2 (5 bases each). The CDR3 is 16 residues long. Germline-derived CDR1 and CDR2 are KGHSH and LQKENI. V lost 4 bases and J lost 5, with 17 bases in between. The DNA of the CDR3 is TGTGCCAGCTCACTTGCCGGGACCCGCGGGACCGGGGAGCTGTTTTTT. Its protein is CASSLAGTRGTGELFF.

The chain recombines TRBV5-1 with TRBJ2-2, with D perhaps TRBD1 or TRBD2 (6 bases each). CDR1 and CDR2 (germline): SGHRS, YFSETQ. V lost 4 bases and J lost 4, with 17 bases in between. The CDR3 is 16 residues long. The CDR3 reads CASSLARGHGTGELFF. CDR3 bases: TGCGCCAGCAGCCTGGCCCGGGGGCATGGCACCGGGGAGCTGTTTTTT.

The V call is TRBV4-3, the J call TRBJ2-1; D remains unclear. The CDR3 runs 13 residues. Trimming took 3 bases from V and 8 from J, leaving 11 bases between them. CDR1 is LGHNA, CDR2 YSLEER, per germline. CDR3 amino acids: CASSQFGKDEQFF. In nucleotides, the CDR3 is TGCGCCAGCAGCCAGTTTGGGAAGGATGAGCAGTTCTTC.

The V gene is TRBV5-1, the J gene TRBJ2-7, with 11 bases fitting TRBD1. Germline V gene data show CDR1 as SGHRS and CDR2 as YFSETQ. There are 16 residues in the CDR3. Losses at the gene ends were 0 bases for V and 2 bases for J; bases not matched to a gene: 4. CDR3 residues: CASSLGPGQGAYEQYF. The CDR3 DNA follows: TGCGCCAGCAGCTTGGGCCCGGGACAGGGGGCCTACGAGCAGTACTTC.

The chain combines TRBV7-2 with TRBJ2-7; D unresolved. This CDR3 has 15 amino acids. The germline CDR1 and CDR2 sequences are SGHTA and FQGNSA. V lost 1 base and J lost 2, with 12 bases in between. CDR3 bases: TGTGCCAGCAGCTTAGACGGGTCGGCGCCCTACGAGCAGTACTTC. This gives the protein CASSLDGSAPYEQYF.

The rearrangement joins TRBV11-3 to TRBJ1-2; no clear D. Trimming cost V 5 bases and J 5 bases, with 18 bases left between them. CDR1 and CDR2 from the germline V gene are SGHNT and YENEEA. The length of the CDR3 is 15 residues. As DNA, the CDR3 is TGTGCCAGCAGCCGATACTGTCCAACGAATTATGGCTACACCTTC. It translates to CASSRYCPTNYGYTF.

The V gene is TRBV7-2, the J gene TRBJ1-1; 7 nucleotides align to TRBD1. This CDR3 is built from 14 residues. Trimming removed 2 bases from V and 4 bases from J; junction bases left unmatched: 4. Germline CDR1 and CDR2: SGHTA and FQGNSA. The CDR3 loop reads CASSLNRGSTEAFF. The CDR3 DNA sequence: TGTGCCAGCAGCTTAAACAGGGGTAGCACTGAAGCTTTCTTT.

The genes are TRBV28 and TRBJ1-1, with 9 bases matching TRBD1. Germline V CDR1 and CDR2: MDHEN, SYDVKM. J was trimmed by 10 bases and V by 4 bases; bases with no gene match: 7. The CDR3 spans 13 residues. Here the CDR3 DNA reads TGTGCCAGCAGTTCCCCGGGACAGGGAACAGCTTTCTTT. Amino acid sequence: CASSSPGQGTAFF.

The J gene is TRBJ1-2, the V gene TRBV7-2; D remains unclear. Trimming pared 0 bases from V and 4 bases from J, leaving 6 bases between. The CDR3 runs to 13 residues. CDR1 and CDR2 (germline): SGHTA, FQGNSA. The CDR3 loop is CASSLAGFYGYTF. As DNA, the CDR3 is TGTGCCAGCAGCTTAGCTGGGTTCTATGGCTACACCTTC.

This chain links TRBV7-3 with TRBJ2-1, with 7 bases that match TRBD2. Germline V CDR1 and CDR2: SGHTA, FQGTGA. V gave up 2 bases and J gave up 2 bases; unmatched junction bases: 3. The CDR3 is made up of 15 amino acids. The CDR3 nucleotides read TGTGCCAGCAGCTTACTAGCGGCAACCTACAATGAGCAGTTCTTC. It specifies CASSLLAATYNEQFF.

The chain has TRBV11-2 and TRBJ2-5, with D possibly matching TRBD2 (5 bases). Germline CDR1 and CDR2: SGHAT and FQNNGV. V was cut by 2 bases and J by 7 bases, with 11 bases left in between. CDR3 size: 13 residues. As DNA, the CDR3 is TGTGCCAGCAGCTTACCCGGTGGAGGGACCCAGTACTTC. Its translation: CASSLPGGGTQYF.

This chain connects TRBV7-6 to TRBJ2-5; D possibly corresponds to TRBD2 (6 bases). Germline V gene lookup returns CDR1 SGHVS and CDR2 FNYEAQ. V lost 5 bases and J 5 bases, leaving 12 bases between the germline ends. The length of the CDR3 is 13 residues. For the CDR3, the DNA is TGTGCCAGCAGCCCAGCGGGCGACGAGACCCAGTACTTC. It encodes CASSPAGDETQYF.

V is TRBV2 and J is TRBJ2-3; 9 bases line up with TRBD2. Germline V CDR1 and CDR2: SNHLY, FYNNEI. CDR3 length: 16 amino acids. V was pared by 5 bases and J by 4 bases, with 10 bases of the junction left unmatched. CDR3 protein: CASSPERGLASDTQYF. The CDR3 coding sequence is TGTGCCAGCAGTCCGGAGCGGGGACTAGCATCAGATACGCAGTATTTT.

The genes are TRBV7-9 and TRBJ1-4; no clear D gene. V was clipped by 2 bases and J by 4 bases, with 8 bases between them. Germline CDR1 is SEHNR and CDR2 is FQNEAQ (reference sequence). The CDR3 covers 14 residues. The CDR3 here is CASSLTTVNEKLFF. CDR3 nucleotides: TGTGCCAGCAGCTTAACTACCGTTAATGAAAAACTGTTTTTT.